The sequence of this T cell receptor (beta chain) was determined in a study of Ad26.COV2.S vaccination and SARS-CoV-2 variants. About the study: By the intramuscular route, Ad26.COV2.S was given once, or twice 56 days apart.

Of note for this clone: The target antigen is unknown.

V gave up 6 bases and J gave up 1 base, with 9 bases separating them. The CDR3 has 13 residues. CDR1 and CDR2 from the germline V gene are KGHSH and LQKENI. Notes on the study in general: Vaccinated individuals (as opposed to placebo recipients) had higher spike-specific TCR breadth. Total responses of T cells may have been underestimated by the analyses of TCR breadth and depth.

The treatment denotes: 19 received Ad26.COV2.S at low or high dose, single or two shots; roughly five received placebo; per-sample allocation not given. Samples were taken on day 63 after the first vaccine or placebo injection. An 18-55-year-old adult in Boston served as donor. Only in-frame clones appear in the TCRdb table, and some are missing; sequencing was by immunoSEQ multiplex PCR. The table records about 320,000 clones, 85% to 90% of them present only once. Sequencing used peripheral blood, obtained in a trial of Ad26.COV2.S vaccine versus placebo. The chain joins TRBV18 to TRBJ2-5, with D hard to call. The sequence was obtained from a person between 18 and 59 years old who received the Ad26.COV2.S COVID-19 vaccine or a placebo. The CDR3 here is CASSPILQETQYF. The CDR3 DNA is TGTGCCAGCTCGCCTATTCTCCAAGAGACCCAGTACTTC.